The T cell receptor beta chain described here comes from a study of T-cell reconstitution after alpha-beta-depleted transplantation in children. Study-wide findings and caveats: Several hundred expanded graft clones reportedly were the source of alpha-beta T cells about two months after transplant. T-cell numbers and diversity, one year after transplant, stemmed largely from T cells that were newly produced.

The CDR3 is made up of 16 amino acids. Germline CDR1 SGHRS, CDR2 YFSETQ. Trimming removed 3 bases from V and 4 bases from J; junction bases left unmatched: 12. Turning to this clonotype: Antigen: not known.

Unique molecular identifiers were used to barcode this TCRbeta library. TCRdb re-analysed the PCR reads in MiXCR, keeping a single row per CDR3 protein. The repertoire consists of 500,000 to 750,000 distinct CDR3 sequences, with 27% occurring once and the leading ten covering 35% to 40%. The chain couples TRBV5-1 to TRBJ2-5; TRBD2 matches 7 bases. The TCR sequence derives from a boy under two years old with Wiskott-Aldrich syndrome, due to receive a stem cell transplant. Sequencing was performed on PBMCs, taken before TCRalphabeta/CD19-depleted stem cell transplant. CDR3 amino acids: CASSSGGLAGGETQYF. The CDR3 bases are TGCGCCAGCAGCTCGGGGGGATTAGCGGGCGGAGAGACCCAGTACTTC.